This T cell receptor beta chain was obtained from a study of OX40 agonist ivuxolimab in advanced cancers. Germline CDR1 and CDR2: MDHEN and SYDVKM. The trim removed 6 bases at V and 8 bases at J, leaving 8 bases unmatched. There are 15 residues in the CDR3. Only in-frame clones appear in the TCRdb table, and some are missing; sequencing was by immunoSEQ multiplex PCR. This sample has 100,000 to 150,000 clones, with about 93% found just once. The chain couples TRBV28 to TRBJ2-1; 12 bases align to TRBD2. This clonotype originated in an adult with an advanced solid tumor such as melanoma, head and neck, liver or kidney cancer. The sequencing here drew on CD4+ or CD8+ T cells sorted from blood, taken in a trial of the OX40 agonist ivuxolimab. DNA for the CDR3: TGTGCCAGCAGCCCCAGGACTAGCGGGAACGATGAGCAGTTCTTC. Residues: CASSPRTSGNDEQFF.